One and the same sample provided the 25 T cell receptor beta chains below, sequenced in a study of cytomegalovirus exposure and HLA in healthy donors. Amplification used 60 Vbeta primers and 13 Jbeta primers. TCRdb's table, derived via immunoSEQ multiplex PCR, lists solely in-frame clones and lacks some. The table lists roughly 100,000 clones, about four fifths of them singletons. The sample taken for sequencing was PBMCs. These receptor sequences come from a man in his forties in good health and CMV-seronegative.

The chain recombines TRBV2 with TRBJ1-3, with 8 bases fitting TRBD1. The CDR3 is made up of 18 amino acids. V gave up 6 bases and J gave up 0 bases; unmatched junction bases: 13. CDR1 and CDR2 from the germline V gene are SNHLY and FYNNEI. The CDR3 region has the DNA TGTGCCAGCAGCCAACTAAGGACAGGGAAGAGCTCTGGAAACACCATATATTTT. Translating it yields CASSQLRTGKSSGNTIYF.

Here the CDR3 DNA reads TGTGCCAGCAGCCCCCAGACTAGCGGGACGGGGACCCAGTACTTC. Translating it yields CASSPQTSGTGTQYF. The chain employs TRBV9 and TRBJ2-5; 11 bases match TRBD2. The CDR3 loop spans 15 amino acids. Trimming at V came to 4 bases and at J to 7 bases, leaving 9 bases not matched to a gene. Germline V gene sequence: CDR1 SGDLS, CDR2 YYNGEE.

This chain connects TRBV7-8 to TRBJ2-2, with D possibly TRBD2 on 6 matching bases. The CDR3 sequence is 16 residues long. Trimming removed 1 base from V and 6 bases from J, with 15 bases in between. In germline, CDR1 is SGHVS, CDR2 FQNEAQ. The CDR3 is CASSLDWGLQPGELFF. The CDR3 DNA reads TGTGCCAGCAGCTTAGATTGGGGACTCCAGCCCGGGGAGCTGTTTTTT.

The chain combines TRBV19 with TRBJ2-7, with 7 positions matching TRBD2. Germline V gene data show CDR1 as LNHDA and CDR2 as SQIVND (reference sequence). The J segment lost 5 bases and the V segment lost 2 bases, leaving 9 bases of the junction unmatched. The CDR3 runs 15 residues. The CDR3 loop is CASSIRLAFGHEQYF. The CDR3 coding sequence is TGTGCCAGTAGTATACGACTAGCTTTCGGTCACGAGCAGTACTTC.

This rearrangement joins TRBV7-2 to TRBJ2-1; the match to TRBD1 covers 9 bases. Trimming cost V 5 bases and J 3 bases; bases outside gene matches: 8. From germline, CDR1 is SGHTA and CDR2 FQGNSA. This CDR3 has 16 residues. The CDR3: CASSPRGQGHYNEQFF. For the CDR3, the DNA is TGTGCCAGCAGCCCTCGCGGACAGGGGCACTACAATGAGCAGTTCTTC.

This chain connects TRBV28 to TRBJ1-1; 7 bases align to TRBD1. This CDR3 region has 13 residues. CDR1 and CDR2 from the germline V gene are MDHEN and SYDVKM. V was clipped by 2 bases and J by 5 bases; unmatched bases: 2. For the CDR3, the DNA is TGTGCCAGCAGTTTACCCAGGGGGACTGAAGCTTTCTTT. Protein sequence: CASSLPRGTEAFF.

V is TRBV2 and J is TRBJ2-7, with TRBD2 as a possible D gene (5 bases). CDR1 and CDR2 (germline): SNHLY, FYNNEI. There are 15 residues in the CDR3. Between the trimmed V and J ends, which lost 4 bases and 2 bases, there was a span of 15 bases. CDR3 DNA: TGTGCCAGCAGTGTGTCAGCGGAGCCCCCCTACGAGCAGTACTTC. It translates to CASSVSAEPPYEQYF.

The chain carries TRBV28 and TRBJ1-5; D might be TRBD1 (5 bases). Germline V gives CDR1 MDHEN, CDR2 SYDVKM. V shed 1 base and J shed 7 bases, with 14 bases lying between them. This CDR3 is built from 15 residues. The DNA for the CDR3 is TGTGCCAGCAGTTTATTTGGTCAGGGAAACCAGCCCCAGCATTTT. Its translation: CASSLFGQGNQPQHF. Using reference TRBV28 and TRBJ1-5 for the parts outside the CDR3, the full variable domain is DVKVTQSSRYLVKRTGEKVFLECVQDMDHENMFWYRQDPGLGLRLIYFSYDVKMKEKGDIPEGYSVSREKKERFSLILESASTNQTSMYLCASSLFGQGNQPQHFGDGTRLSIL.

The V and J genes are TRBV4-1 and TRBJ2-5; 7 bases line up with TRBD2. The CDR3 is made up of 15 amino acids. V gave up 1 base and J gave up 5 bases; unmatched junction bases: 7. The V gene's germline CDR1 is MGHRA and CDR2 YSYEKL. The CDR3 DNA reads TGCGCCAGCAGCCAAGCGGAGCGGGGCCGGGAGACCCAGTACTTC. Protein: CASSQAERGRETQYF.

This clone was recorded only once. The V and J genes are TRBV19 and TRBJ1-2, with D possibly TRBD1 on 5 matching bases. Trimming cost V 3 bases and J 3 bases, with 8 bases left between them. The germline V gene has CDR1 LNHDA and CDR2 SQIVND (reference sequence). CDR3 size: 13 residues. The CDR3 nucleotides read TGTGCCAGTAGTATCGGGACTCACTATGGCTACACCTTC. Translated: CASSIGTHYGYTF. Looking up the rest from reference TRBV19 and TRBJ1-2 gives the full variable domain: DGGITQSPKYLFRKEGQNVTLSCEQNLNHDAMYWYRQDPGQGLRLIYYSQIVNDFQKGDIAEGYSVSREKKESFPLTVTSAQKNPTAFYLCASSIGTHYGYTFGSGTRLTVV.

CDR3: CASSAGAGVLAEAFF. The CDR3 nucleotides read TGTGCCAGCAGCGCAGGGGCAGGGGTTCTCGCTGAAGCTTTCTTT. The chain couples TRBV9 to TRBJ1-1; D may be TRBD1 (6 bases). The length of the CDR3 is 15 residues. The germline CDR1 and CDR2 sequences are SGDLS and YYNGEE. V lost 3 bases and J 6 bases, leaving 18 bases between the germline ends.

This clone was seen more than once but under ten times. V is TRBV28 and J is TRBJ2-7; TRBD1 matches 8 bases. Trimming at V came to 7 bases and at J to 4 bases, leaving 12 bases not matched to a gene. The CDR3 contains 15 residues. CDR1 and CDR2 (germline): MDHEN, SYDVKM. The CDR3 coding sequence is TGTGCCAGCACGCTCGTCGGGACAGGACATTACGAGCAGTACTTC. This gives the protein CASTLVGTGHYEQYF.

The gene calls are TRBV6-5 and TRBJ2-7; D is possibly TRBD1 (6 bases). Germline CDR1 is MNHEY and CDR2 is SVGAGI. This CDR3 contains 16 residues. Trimming removed 4 bases at V and 4 bases at J, with 20 bases between. The CDR3 is CASSLTGISEFYEQYF. The CDR3 DNA reads TGTGCCAGCAGTTTAACAGGGATATCCGAGTTTTACGAGCAGTACTTC.

This sequence joins TRBV12-5 and TRBJ2-2, with D perhaps TRBD1 (6 bases). V was cut by 1 base and J by 6 bases, with 12 bases left in between. The CDR3 extends over 15 amino acids. Germline V CDR1 and CDR2: LGHNT, FRNRAP. Written as DNA, the CDR3 is TGTGCTAGTGGTTTGGACGTAGGGGGAGCCGGGGAGCTGTTTTTT. It is translated as CASGLDVGGAGELFF.

The gene calls are TRBV4-1 and TRBJ1-2; TRBD1 matches at 9 bases. The V gene's germline CDR1 is MGHRA and CDR2 YSYEKL. J gave up 7 bases and V 1 base, and 10 bases lay outside the gene matches. The CDR3 length is 16 residues. CDR3 protein: CASSQGWGDRERGYTF. CDR3 DNA: TGCGCCAGCAGCCAAGGATGGGGGGACAGGGAGCGTGGCTACACCTTC.

The gene calls are TRBV6-5 and TRBJ2-2, with TRBD1 matching 7 bases. The CDR3 contains 14 residues. The germline gives CDR1 MNHEY, CDR2 SVGAGI. V gave up 4 bases and J gave up 3 bases; unmatched junction bases: 2. The CDR3 loop reads CASSSGQYTGELFF. The CDR3 coding sequence is TGTGCCAGCAGTTCGGGACAGTACACCGGGGAGCTGTTTTTT.

As DNA, the CDR3 is TGCAGCGTTCGTCAGGACTCCTACGAGCAGTACTTC. It yields the protein CSVRQDSYEQYF. This sequence joins TRBV29-1 and TRBJ2-7, with unresolved D. V gave up 5 bases and J gave up 0 bases, with 8 bases separating them. The length of the CDR3 is 12 residues. CDR1 is SQVTM and CDR2 is ANQGSEA in the germline V gene.

The chain recombines TRBV4-1 with TRBJ1-2, with a tentative D call TRBD1 (5 bases). The V end lost 0 bases, the J end lost 8 bases, and 16 bases lay between the germline ends. CDR3 length equals 15 residues. Germline CDR1 MGHRA, CDR2 YSYEKL. CDR3 sequence (DNA): TGCGCCAGCAGCCAAGATTCTTCCCCAGGGCTGGGCTACACCTTC. Encoded protein: CASSQDSSPGLGYTF.

The V and J genes are TRBV5-6 and TRBJ2-7; D perhaps matches TRBD1 (6 bases). V was pared by 3 bases and J by 3 bases, with 10 bases between. The CDR3 has 13 residues. Germline-derived CDR1 and CDR2 are SGHDT and YYEEEE. The DNA for the CDR3 is TGTGCCAGCAGCTGGATGACAGGCTACGAGCAGTACTTC. This sequence encodes CASSWMTGYEQYF.

The chain employs TRBV7-2 and TRBJ2-5, with D maybe TRBD2 (7 bases). Trimming cost V 5 bases and J 1 base, with 14 bases left between them. The CDR3 runs 15 residues. CDR1 is SGHTA and CDR2 is FQGNSA in the germline V gene. The CDR3 is CASSPPGGLQETQYF. CDR3 coding DNA: TGTGCCAGCAGCCCTCCCGGGGGGCTCCAAGAGACCCAGTACTTC.

This rearrangement joins TRBV7-2 to TRBJ1-2; weak D call: TRBD1 (5 bases). CDR1 and CDR2 (germline): SGHTA, FQGNSA. Trimming took 6 bases from V and 6 from J, leaving 14 bases between them. The CDR3 spans 13 residues. CDR3 nucleotides: TGTGCCAGCAGTCAAACCCCGGGGGATGGCTACACCTTC. Translation gives CASSQTPGDGYTF.

The gene calls are TRBV9 and TRBJ2-3, with 8 bases that match TRBD2. Germline-derived CDR1 and CDR2 are SGDLS and YYNGEE. With 0 bases clipped from V and 6 bases from J, the junction kept 6 bases outside the gene matches. The CDR3 runs 15 residues. The CDR3 sequence is CASSVASGGPDTQYF. CDR3 nucleotide sequence: TGTGCCAGCAGCGTAGCTTCGGGGGGGCCCGATACGCAGTATTTT.

This clone was detected once. Other DNA sequences from this sample encode an identical CDR3 as well. The chain combines TRBV25-1 with TRBJ1-6; 7 positions agree with TRBD1. The germline CDR1 and CDR2 sequences are MGHDK and SYGVNS. The J segment lost 7 bases and the V segment lost 2 bases, leaving 11 bases of the junction unmatched. The length of the CDR3 is 17 residues. CDR3 residues: CASSEPRGTAFNSPLHF. The CDR3 nucleotides read TGTGCCAGCAGTGAACCCCGAGGGACAGCGTTCAATTCACCCCTCCACTTT.

The chain links TRBV6-5 to TRBJ2-2; no firm D call. V was trimmed by 4 bases and J by 2 bases, leaving 14 bases between them. This CDR3 has 16 residues. Per germline, CDR1 MNHEY and CDR2 SVGAGI. Written as DNA, the CDR3 is TGTGCCAGCAGTTCCCTAGACGGTTCAAACACCGGGGAGCTGTTTTTT. Translation gives CASSSLDGSNTGELFF.

This rearrangement joins TRBV4-1 to TRBJ2-4; D perhaps matches TRBD1 (5 bases). Trimming removed 4 bases from V and 6 bases from J, with 13 bases in between. There are 14 residues in the CDR3. Germline V gives CDR1 MGHRA, CDR2 YSYEKL. In nucleotides, the CDR3 is TGCGCCAGCAGCCCCCTGGGGCGAGGAAACATTCAGTACTTC. This encodes CASSPLGRGNIQYF.